One and the same sample provided the 30 T cell receptor beta chains below, sequenced in a study of blood T cell repertoires in COVID-19. Libraries were prepared by immunoSEQ multiplex PCR; TCRdb keeps only in-frame clonotypes and omits some of them. The sample shows about 180,000 clones, about 82% of them seen only once. The sample comprised PBMCs or T cells enriched from blood (not recorded which). These receptors originate from a woman in her thirties who had recovered from COVID-19.

The rearrangement uses TRBV7-2 and TRBJ2-1; unclear D gene. The CDR3 length is 15 residues. V lost 1 base and J lost 1, with 8 bases in between. Germline CDR1 reads SGHTA; CDR2 reads FQGNSA. The CDR3 DNA is TGTGCCAGCAGCTTAGTGGAGACTTCCTACAATGAGCAGTTCTTC. Encoded protein: CASSLVETSYNEQFF.

This clone occurred once. The rearrangement uses TRBV6-5 and TRBJ2-5, with 7 nucleotides matching TRBD2. The CDR3 extends over 15 amino acids. The germline CDR1 and CDR2 sequences are MNHEY and SVGAGI. The V gene end was trimmed by 0 bases and the J gene end by 5 bases; junction bases not matched to a gene: 6. The CDR3: CASSYSGREGETQYF. For the CDR3, the DNA is TGTGCCAGCAGTTACTCGGGGAGGGAAGGTGAGACCCAGTACTTC.

The rearrangement uses TRBV3-1 (or the pseudogene TRBV3-2) and TRBJ1-4, with TRBD1 identical over 8 bases. J gave up 6 bases and V 3 bases, and 6 bases lay outside the gene matches. The CDR3 runs 15 residues. Germline assignment: CDR1 LGHDT and CDR2 YNNKEL (reference sequence). The CDR3 reads CASSQYGQGYEKLFF. DNA of the CDR3: TGTGCCAGCAGCCAGTACGGACAGGGCTATGAAAAACTGTTTTTT.

This clone was recorded many times. This chain joins TRBV27 and TRBJ1-5; TRBD1 matches 7 bases. CDR1 is MNHEY and CDR2 is SMNVEV in the germline V gene (reference sequence). This CDR3 has 16 residues. Trimming at V came to 5 bases and at J to 4 bases, leaving 11 bases not matched to a gene. CDR3 sequence reads: CASSPIYRGGNQPQHF. The CDR3 DNA is TGTGCCAGCAGTCCGATCTACAGGGGCGGTAATCAGCCCCAGCATTTT.

The CDR3 sequence is CASSGDAYGYTF. The CDR3 DNA follows: TGTGCCAGCAGTGGAGATGCATATGGCTACACCTTC. This chain joins TRBV25-1 and TRBJ1-2; no definite D call. Germline V gene lookup returns CDR1 MGHDK and CDR2 SYGVNS. Trimming shortened V by 4 bases and J by 5 bases, and 8 bases separated the two germline ends. The CDR3 has 12 residues.

The chain uses TRBV12-3 or TRBV12-4 and TRBJ2-7, with 9 bases fitting TRBD1. The trim removed 5 bases at V and 4 bases at J, leaving 3 bases unmatched. The CDR3 sequence is 13 residues long. The CDR3 loop is CASSLGTGYEQYF. DNA of the CDR3: TGTGCCAGCAGTCTGGGGACAGGGTACGAGCAGTACTTC.

This clone was recorded only once. The CDR3 reads CASSLTGSGSSRGRTDTQYF. The CDR3 DNA reads as TGTGCCAGCAGCTTAACGGGTAGCGGGAGCTCGCGGGGTCGCACAGATACGCAGTATTTT. This chain links TRBV7-3 with TRBJ2-3; TRBD2 matches 9 bases. The CDR3 totals 20 residues. The trim removed 0 bases at V and 1 base at J, leaving 14 bases unmatched. From germline, CDR1 is SGHTA and CDR2 FQGTGA.

The rearrangement uses TRBV18 and TRBJ2-6; weak D call: TRBD1 (6 bases). There are 20 residues in the CDR3. Trimming removed 6 bases at V and 0 bases at J, with 24 bases between. Germline CDR1 KGHSH, CDR2 LQKENI. The CDR3 protein is CASSQFVWDTTNSGANVLTF. Here the CDR3 DNA reads TGTGCCAGCTCTCAATTCGTATGGGACACCACCAACTCTGGGGCCAACGTCCTGACTTTC.

V usage is TRBV11-2 and J usage is TRBJ2-1, with TRBD1 matching 8 bases. CDR3 length equals 15 residues. Germline loops: CDR1 SGHAT, CDR2 FQNNGV. V shed 4 bases and J 4 bases; nucleotides not matched to a gene: 6. CDR3 nucleotides: TGTGCCAGCAGCTCCCCCAGGGGGCCTTACAATGAGCAGTTCTTC. Translated, it gives CASSSPRGPYNEQFF.

The chain couples TRBV6-5 to TRBJ2-7; D is uncertain. This CDR3 is 13 amino acids long. Germline assignment: CDR1 MNHEY and CDR2 SVGAGI. V was trimmed by 6 bases and J by 5 bases, leaving 14 bases between them. In DNA, the CDR3 is TGTGCCAGCAGCGCCCTAGGAAATCACGAGCAGTACTTC. This gives the protein CASSALGNHEQYF.

The V gene is TRBV5-1, the J gene TRBJ2-7; D is possibly TRBD2 (5 bases). The germline gives CDR1 SGHRS, CDR2 YFSETQ. The CDR3 has 14 residues. V lost 4 bases, J lost 5 bases, and 16 bases lay in between. The CDR3 DNA reads TGCGCCAGCAGCCTAGGACCGGAGGAGGACGAGCAGTACTTC. Its protein product is CASSLGPEEDEQYF.

The chain recombines TRBV7-2 with TRBJ2-1; D is uncertain. The CDR3 contains 14 residues. The germline V gene encodes CDR1 SGHTA and CDR2 FQGNSA. Trimming stripped 1 base from V and 4 bases from J, with 8 bases between. CDR3 nucleotide sequence: TGTGCCAGCAGCTTAGACAGTTCGTACAATGAGCAGTTCTTC. Translation: CASSLDSSYNEQFF.

The gene calls are TRBV10-3 and TRBJ2-5, with TRBD1 matching 7 bases. The CDR3 is 15 residues long. Germline-derived CDR1 and CDR2 are ENHRY and SYGVKD. V shed 8 bases, J shed 1 base, and the junction held 10 bases outside the gene matches. CDR3 residues: CAIGGRQGPQETQYF. The CDR3 nucleotides read TGTGCCATCGGGGGTCGACAGGGACCCCAAGAGACCCAGTACTTC.

The rearrangement uses TRBV6-5 and TRBJ2-2, with D unresolved. The CDR3 loop spans 13 amino acids. CDR1 is MNHEY, CDR2 SVGAGI, per germline. Deletions cut 7 bases from V and 8 bases from J, with 14 bases between. The CDR3 region is CASNSKRWGELFF. The CDR3 bases are TGTGCCAGCAACTCGAAGAGGTGGGGGGAGCTGTTTTTT.

The V call is TRBV11-2, the J call TRBJ1-4; D not certain. Germline V gene sequence: CDR1 SGHAT, CDR2 FQNNGV. The CDR3 extends over 16 amino acids. V was trimmed by 5 bases and J by 4 bases, leaving 17 bases between them. The CDR3 DNA sequence: TGTGCCAGCAGCCACCGACTTGGTGAGGGTAATGAAAAACTGTTTTTT. It codes for CASSHRLGEGNEKLFF.

V gene TRBV7-8 combines with J gene TRBJ2-1, with 11 nucleotides matching TRBD2. CDR3 length: 16 amino acids. After removal of 7 bases from V and 4 bases from J, the junction contained 9 bases not matched to a gene. From germline, CDR1 is SGHVS and CDR2 FQNEAQ. CDR3 sequence: CASTPARLAGYNEQFF. The CDR3 nucleotides read TGTGCCAGCACACCCGCCCGACTAGCGGGATACAATGAGCAGTTCTTC.

The chain uses TRBV20-1 and TRBJ2-3; D is ambiguous. There are 14 residues in the CDR3. The V end lost 3 bases, the J end lost 2 bases, and 12 bases lay between the germline ends. Germline V gene lookup returns CDR1 DFQATT and CDR2 SNEGSKA (reference sequence). The CDR3 loop is CSASTDKSTDTQYF. The CDR3 DNA follows: TGCAGTGCTAGTACCGACAAGTCCACAGATACGCAGTATTTT.

This rearrangement joins TRBV19 to TRBJ1-1; the D is unclear. Trimming took 3 bases from V and 0 from J, leaving 11 bases between them. The CDR3 sequence is 15 residues long. The V gene's germline CDR1 is LNHDA and CDR2 SQIVND (reference sequence). The CDR3 is CASSIIATVNTEAFF. In DNA, the CDR3 is TGTGCCAGTAGTATTATCGCCACAGTGAACACTGAAGCTTTCTTT.

The gene calls are TRBV6-5 and TRBJ2-7, with 7 bases aligning to TRBD2. V lost 0 bases to trimming and J lost 2 bases; unmatched junction nucleotides: 4. The CDR3 runs 15 residues. Looked up from germline, CDR1 is MNHEY and CDR2 is SVGAGI. The CDR3 loop is CASSYSYGTTYEQYF. As DNA, the CDR3 is TGTGCCAGCAGTTACTCATACGGGACTACCTACGAGCAGTACTTC.

The chain carries TRBV6-5 and TRBJ1-1; D may be TRBD1 (5 bases). V lost 6 bases, J lost 6 bases, and 14 bases lay in between. Germline V gene lookup returns CDR1 MNHEY and CDR2 SVGAGI. This CDR3 contains 13 residues. CDR3 nucleotide sequence: TGTGCCAGCAGCCAACCAGGAGGGGCTGAAGCTTTCTTT. Encoded protein: CASSQPGGAEAFF.

The J gene is TRBJ2-7, the V gene TRBV6-5, with a tentative D call TRBD2 (6 bases). The ends were cut back, 4 bases at V and 4 bases at J, with 11 bases in the middle. This CDR3 has 13 amino acids. The germline CDR1 and CDR2 sequences are MNHEY and SVGAGI. The CDR3 region has the DNA TGTGCCAGCAGTTTTGGGGGGTCGTACGAGCAGTACTTC. Translated, it gives CASSFGGSYEQYF.

The chain couples TRBV10-1 to TRBJ2-1; TRBD2 agrees at 12 bases. The V gene end was trimmed by 3 bases and the J gene end by 10 bases; junction bases not matched to a gene: 1. Germline V gene sequence: CDR1 WNHNN, CDR2 SYGVQD (reference sequence). This CDR3 spans 13 amino acids. CDR3 DNA sequence: TGCGCCAGCAGTGAAACTAGCGGGAGGGAGCAGTTCTTC. Translating it yields CASSETSGREQFF.

This clone was seen once. This chain connects TRBV3-1 (or the pseudogene TRBV3-2) to TRBJ2-7; D might be TRBD2 (6 bases). Germline V gene lookup returns CDR1 LGHDT and CDR2 YNNKEL (reference sequence). Trimming left V 1 base short and J 1 base short, with 11 bases between. CDR3 size: 15 residues. The CDR3 sequence: CASSQGLVYSYEQYF. The CDR3 nucleotides read TGTGCCAGCAGCCAAGGACTAGTATATTCCTACGAGCAGTACTTC.

Details on this clone: In the same sample, other DNA sequences code for this CDR3. The chain employs TRBV6-5 and TRBJ1-2; 7 positions agree with TRBD1. V dropped 3 bases and J dropped 5; count of bases not matched to a gene: 6. CDR3 size: 14 residues. Germline V CDR1 and CDR2: MNHEY, SVGAGI. Written as DNA, the CDR3 is TGTGCCAGCAGTTATCAGGGGGGAACATATGGCTACACCTTC. It translates to CASSYQGGTYGYTF.

This sequence joins TRBV4-1 and TRBJ2-7; D perhaps matches TRBD1 (5 bases). Trimming left V 2 bases short and J 7 bases short, with 12 bases between. The CDR3 covers 13 residues. CDR1 is MGHRA, CDR2 YSYEKL, per germline. The CDR3 sequence is CASSQLGRKEQYF. The CDR3 DNA follows: TGCGCCAGCAGCCAATTGGGGCGCAAAGAGCAGTACTTC.

The chain joins TRBV19 to TRBJ2-1, with TRBD2 identical over 7 bases. The CDR3 runs 16 residues. V lost 5 bases and J lost 2; bases outside the gene matches: 9. Germline loops: CDR1 LNHDA, CDR2 SQIVND (reference sequence). CDR3 in amino acids: CASSRLQRDPYNEQFF. CDR3 DNA sequence: TGTGCCAGTAGTCGCCTCCAGCGGGATCCCTACAATGAGCAGTTCTTC.

This clone was picked up a small number of times. The chain joins TRBV28 to TRBJ1-2, with TRBD1 identical over 7 bases. This CDR3 is built from 12 residues. CDR1 and CDR2 from the germline V gene are MDHEN and SYDVKM. CDR3 region: CTTGGTDYGYTF. The CDR3 region has the DNA TGTACCACCGGAGGGACAGACTATGGCTACACCTTC.

The V gene is TRBV21-1, the J gene TRBJ2-7; the table's TRBD2 call for D was not verified on the DNA. TRBV21-1 is a pseudogene locus. The CDR3 is made up of 15 amino acids. The CDR3 loop is CASSKEGLPTYEQYF. CDR3 DNA sequence: TGTGCCAGCAGCAAAGAGGGACTCCCGACCTACGAGCAGTACTTC.

The J gene is TRBJ1-1, the V gene TRBV6-1; 8 bases are shared with TRBD1. This CDR3 is 14 amino acids long. Per germline, CDR1 MNHNS and CDR2 SASEGT. V dropped 3 bases and J dropped 2; count of bases not matched to a gene: 2. CDR3 protein: CASSDQGANTEAFF. The CDR3 DNA is TGTGCCAGCAGTGACCAGGGGGCCAACACTGAAGCTTTCTTT.

DNA of the CDR3: TGCGCCAGCAGCTCAACAGGGACAGATGGCTACACCTTC. It specifies CASSSTGTDGYTF. The gene calls are TRBV5-1 and TRBJ1-2; 7 positions match TRBD1. CDR3 size: 13 residues. V gave up 3 bases and J gave up 6 bases; unmatched junction bases: 5. Germline-derived CDR1 and CDR2 are SGHRS and YFSETQ.